This T cell receptor (beta chain) was documented in a study of blood T cell repertoires in COVID-19. Study-level information: PBMCs, B-cell-depleted T cells, or T cells were the source of the cDNA or gDNA that made up the material.

This table comes from immunoSEQ multiplex PCR, and its TCRdb copy is limited to in-frame clones, with some not included. The table shows roughly 220,000 clones, with 75% to 85% occurring only once. The CDR3 loop spans 15 amino acids. Trimming cost V 6 bases and J 4 bases; bases outside gene matches: 6. Germline V gene sequence: CDR1 SGHNT, CDR2 YENEEA. V gene TRBV11-3 combines with J gene TRBJ2-1; the match to TRBD2 covers 10 bases. Sequenced sample: peripheral blood. The TCR sequence derives from a woman aged 80 or older with COVID-19, enrolled during active disease. Here the CDR3 DNA reads TGTGCCAGCAGTCAGCGGGAGGGTCCATACAATGAGCAGTTCTTC. As protein: CASSQREGPYNEQFF.